This TCR beta chain was found in a study of cytomegalovirus exposure and HLA in healthy donors. Trimming took 1 base from V and 5 from J; bases not matched to a gene: 2. Per the germline V gene, CDR1 is LNHDA and CDR2 is SQIVND (reference sequence). The CDR3 sequence is 15 residues long. Study results and limitations: Researchers reported that a few CMV-associated chains were confirmed in vitro as CMV antigen-specific.

Comments on this clone: No antigen is known for it.

The PCR was carried out with 60 Vbeta primers and 13 Jbeta primers. The table came from immunoSEQ multiplex PCR; TCRdb's copy has only in-frame clones and leaves some out. The sample has fewer than 200,000 clones, nearly 80% seen once. The receptor was derived from a man aged 18 to 29 in good health and CMV-seropositive. This chain links TRBV19 with TRBJ2-2; 9 positions agree with TRBD1. Sequenced sample: PBMCs. CDR3 sequence: CASSIATGGTGELFF. The CDR3 bases are TGTGCCAGTAGTATAGCGACAGGGGGTACCGGGGAGCTGTTTTTT.